Below, 23 T cell receptor beta chains from the same sample are listed, as sequenced in a study of blood T cell repertoires in COVID-19. Using immunoSEQ multiplex PCR, the repertoire was profiled, and TCRdb retains in-frame clones only, with some absent. This table has about 330,000 clones, approximately 88% appearing once. Material for sequencing was peripheral blood. The receptors shown here come from a man younger than 40 with COVID-19, enrolled during active disease.

The chain recombines TRBV3-1 (or the pseudogene TRBV3-2) with TRBJ1-5; the D is unclear. The germline gives CDR1 LGHDT, CDR2 YNNKEL (reference sequence). CDR3 length: 13 amino acids. V lost 4 bases, J lost 1 base, and 5 bases lay in between. Written as DNA, the CDR3 is TGTGCCAGCAGCCCCCAAAGCAATCAGCCCCAGCATTTT. Its protein is CASSPQSNQPQHF.

The CDR3 loop reads CASSARTGSYEQYF. The DNA of the CDR3 is TGTGCCAGTAGTGCTCGGACAGGGAGCTACGAGCAGTACTTC. The chain joins TRBV19 to TRBJ2-7, with TRBD1 identical over 8 bases. The CDR3 runs 14 residues. V trimming: 5 bases; J trimming: 3 bases; junction bases outside the gene matches: 6. Germline V gene sequence: CDR1 LNHDA, CDR2 SQIVND (reference sequence). Based on the CDR3 plus reference TRBV19 and TRBJ2-7, the full variable domain is DGGITQSPKYLFRKEGQNVTLSCEQNLNHDAMYWYRQDPGQGLRLIYYSQIVNDFQKGDIAEGYSVSREKKESFPLTVTSAQKNPTAFYLCASSARTGSYEQYFGPGTRLTVT.

The gene calls are TRBV27 and TRBJ1-5; 10 bases agree with TRBD1. Germline V gene lookup returns CDR1 MNHEY and CDR2 SMNVEV (reference sequence). Unmatched junction bases numbered 5, after V lost 9 bases and J lost 0 bases. The CDR3 sequence is 15 residues long. CDR3 sequence (DNA): TGTGCCAGGGACAGGGGGATACTTAGCAATCAGCCCCAGCATTTT. Residues: CARDRGILSNQPQHF.

This chain links TRBV5-6 with TRBJ2-7; a weak D match, TRBD1 (5 bases). The CDR3 runs to 13 residues. V was trimmed by 4 bases and J by 2 bases, leaving 10 bases between them. CDR1 is SGHDT and CDR2 is YYEEEE in the germline V gene. The CDR3 spells CASSGHRAYEQYF. In DNA form, the CDR3 reads TGTGCCAGCAGCGGACACAGAGCCTACGAGCAGTACTTC.

This rearrangement joins TRBV6-6 to TRBJ2-1, with 9 bases aligning to TRBD1. This CDR3 region has 14 residues. The V segment lost 7 bases and the J segment 7 bases; nucleotides outside the gene matches: 8. The V gene's germline CDR1 is MNHNY and CDR2 SVGAGI (reference sequence). As DNA, the CDR3 is TGTGCCAGCATCCTCGGGACAGGGCTGAATGAGCAGTTCTTC. Translation gives CASILGTGLNEQFF.

The chain carries TRBV2 and TRBJ1-2; D may be TRBD1 (5 bases). The CDR3 consists of 14 residues. Germline CDR1 and CDR2: SNHLY and FYNNEI. V lost 5 bases to trimming and J lost 2 bases, with 12 bases between them. CDR3 bases: TGTGCCAGCAGTCGGGACCGGGAGAACTATGGCTACACCTTC. Translation gives CASSRDRENYGYTF.

This chain joins TRBV10-2 and TRBJ2-3; no clear D. Trimming took off 6 bases at V and 0 bases at J, with 4 bases between the two ends. This CDR3 is 12 amino acids long. Germline loops: CDR1 WSHSY, CDR2 SAAADI. The CDR3 DNA reads TGCGCCAGCAGCCCAAGCACAGATACGCAGTATTTT. It yields the protein CASSPSTDTQYF.

The chain links TRBV27 to TRBJ2-3; 7 bases line up with TRBD2. CDR3 length: 13 residues. Germline V gene lookup returns CDR1 MNHEY and CDR2 SMNVEV (reference sequence). V dropped 4 bases and J dropped 6; count of bases not matched to a gene: 4. Here the CDR3 reads CASSSHGGDTQYF. CDR3 sequence (DNA): TGTGCCAGCAGTTCGCACGGGGGGGATACGCAGTATTTT.

The J gene is TRBJ2-4, the V gene TRBV11-1, with D perhaps matching TRBD2 (5 bases). This CDR3 has 15 residues. Germline V gene sequence: CDR1 SGHAT, CDR2 FQDESV (reference sequence). V gave up 1 base and J gave up 3 bases, with 10 bases separating them. In DNA form, the CDR3 reads TGTGCCAGCAGCTTAGGAGGGTTTGGCAAAAACATTCAGTACTTC. This gives the protein CASSLGGFGKNIQYF.

This chain uses TRBV4-3 with TRBJ2-1, with 10 bases fitting TRBD2. The V gene end was trimmed by 3 bases and the J gene end by 10 bases; junction bases not matched to a gene: 9. The CDR3 consists of 15 residues. Looked up from germline, CDR1 is LGHNA and CDR2 is YSLEER. The CDR3: CASSQQAGGAWEQFF. The CDR3 region has the DNA TGCGCCAGCAGCCAGCAAGCGGGAGGGGCTTGGGAGCAGTTCTTC.

This chain uses TRBV4-3 with TRBJ1-1; TRBD1 aligns across 8 bases. The CDR3 loop spans 17 amino acids. Germline V CDR1 and CDR2: LGHNA, YSLEER. Trimming removed 0 bases from V and 0 bases from J; junction bases left unmatched: 6. The CDR3 is CASSQDWAGGMNTEAFF. The CDR3 DNA reads as TGCGCCAGCAGCCAAGATTGGGCAGGGGGCATGAACACTGAAGCTTTCTTT.

In its sample, this clone was seen once. CDR3 nucleotide sequence: TGTGCCAGCAGCTTGAACAGCGGGAGCACAGATACGCAGTATTTT. This codes for CASSLNSGSTDTQYF. The genes are TRBV5-4 and TRBJ2-3; weak D call: TRBD2 (6 bases). The length of the CDR3 is 15 residues. CDR1 and CDR2 (germline): SGHNT, YYREEE (reference sequence). Trimming took 1 base from V and 0 from J, leaving 9 bases between them. Complete variable domain (other parts from reference TRBV5-4 and TRBJ2-3): ETGVTQSPTHLIKTRGQQVTLRCSSQSGHNTVSWYQQALGQGPQFIFQYYREEENGRGNFPPRFSGLQFPNYSSELNVNALELDDSALYLCASSLNSGSTDTQYFGPGTRLTVL.

This clone was counted a single time. V usage is TRBV4-2 and J usage is TRBJ2-2; D might be TRBD1 (6 bases). Trimming took 7 bases from V and 6 from J, leaving 21 bases between them. Germline V gene data show CDR1 as LGHNA and CDR2 as YNFKEQ. The CDR3 covers 16 residues. In nucleotides, the CDR3 is TGTGCCAGCAAGGGGCGCGAACAGGGAGTCCCCGGGGAGCTGTTTTTT. It specifies CASKGREQGVPGELFF.

This rearrangement joins TRBV4-3 to TRBJ2-7; 9 bases line up with TRBD1. V shed 0 bases, J shed 4 bases, and the junction held 4 bases outside the gene matches. There are 15 residues in the CDR3. CDR1 and CDR2 (germline): LGHNA, YSLEER. The CDR3 coding sequence is TGCGCCAGCAGCCAAGAGCGGGACAGGGTGTACGAGCAGTACTTC. It yields the protein CASSQERDRVYEQYF.

This clone occurred once. The gene calls are TRBV3-1 (or the pseudogene TRBV3-2) and TRBJ1-2, with D possibly TRBD1 on 5 matching bases. Trimming took 6 bases from V and 4 from J, leaving 9 bases between them. Germline CDR1 and CDR2: LGHDT and YNNKEL (reference sequence). This CDR3 comprises 12 residues. CDR3 in amino acids: CASRGDFYGYTF. CDR3 nucleotide sequence: TGTGCCAGCAGAGGGGATTTCTATGGCTACACCTTC.

The chain links TRBV19 to TRBJ1-2, with 7 bases lining up with TRBD1. The V gene's germline CDR1 is LNHDA and CDR2 SQIVND (reference sequence). This CDR3 has 15 residues. V shed 5 bases, J shed 4 bases, and the junction held 10 bases outside the gene matches. CDR3 protein: CASSPAGTVGYGYTF. The CDR3 DNA reads as TGTGCCAGTAGTCCCGCCGGGACAGTAGGCTATGGCTACACCTTC.

The V and J genes are TRBV28 and TRBJ1-1, with 8 bases aligning to TRBD1. After removal of 3 bases from V and 0 bases from J, the junction contained 12 bases not matched to a gene. CDR1 and CDR2 from the germline V gene are MDHEN and SYDVKM. The length of the CDR3 is 18 residues. The CDR3 protein is CASSFGGTGVFMNTEAFF. Written as DNA, the CDR3 is TGTGCCAGCAGTTTTGGAGGGACAGGCGTCTTCATGAACACTGAAGCTTTCTTT.

The V and J genes are TRBV30 and TRBJ2-5, with 7 bases that match TRBD2. The CDR3 extends over 13 amino acids. The J segment lost 5 bases and the V segment lost 6 bases, leaving 9 bases of the junction unmatched. The germline CDR1 and CDR2 sequences are GTSNPN and SVGIG (reference sequence). This CDR3 is CACPLGGGETQYF. The CDR3 coding sequence is TGTGCCTGCCCGCTGGGGGGAGGGGAGACCCAGTACTTC. Full variable domain (rest looked up from reference TRBV30 and TRBJ2-5): SQTIHQWPATLVQPVGSPLSLECTVEGTSNPNLYWYRQAAGRGLQLLFYSVGIGQISSEVPQNLSASRPQDRQFILSSKKLLLSDSGFYLCACPLGGGETQYFGPGTRLLVL.

V is TRBV24-1 and J is TRBJ2-6; D might be TRBD1 (5 bases). V lost 6 bases, J lost 4 bases, and 15 bases lay in between. CDR3 length: 16 amino acids. Per germline, CDR1 KGHDR and CDR2 SFDVKD. The CDR3 sequence: CATSYSKGKGANVLTF. CDR3 nucleotide sequence: TGTGCCACCAGTTACTCAAAGGGGAAGGGGGCCAACGTCCTGACTTTC.

This clone was seen more than once but under ten times. The chain uses TRBV28 and TRBJ1-1; a weak D match, TRBD1 (5 bases). Deletions cut 2 bases from V and 0 bases from J, with 22 bases between. The V gene's germline CDR1 is MDHEN and CDR2 SYDVKM. The CDR3 is made up of 19 amino acids. CDR3 loop: CASSLPAGKPRGMNTEAFF. CDR3 bases: TGTGCCAGCAGTTTACCGGCAGGGAAACCCCGGGGGATGAACACTGAAGCTTTCTTT.

The rearrangement joins TRBV19 to TRBJ2-3; tentative D call: TRBD2 (5 bases). This CDR3 contains 15 residues. The germline CDR1 and CDR2 sequences are LNHDA and SQIVND (reference sequence). The V and J ends lost 3 bases and 6 bases respectively, with 16 bases between them. CDR3 residues: CASSMDGIGPDTQYF. CDR3 bases: TGTGCCAGTAGTATGGACGGGATAGGGCCGGATACGCAGTATTTT.

This clone was observed once. The V and J genes are TRBV6-5 and TRBJ2-3; D gene ambiguous. CDR1 MNHEY and CDR2 SVGAGI come from the germline V gene. The CDR3 totals 12 residues. The V end was cut by 5 bases, the J end by 6 bases, with 9 bases between. CDR3 sequence reads: CASSPNSDTQYF. The CDR3 DNA reads as TGTGCCAGCAGTCCCAACTCGGATACGCAGTATTTT.

The rearrangement links TRBV10-3 to TRBJ1-1; D is unresolved. The CDR3 loop spans 15 amino acids. V dropped 0 bases and J dropped 1 base, with 9 bases sitting between them. Germline CDR1 ENHRY, CDR2 SYGVKD. CDR3 bases: TGTGCCATCAGTGAGTCGGCCGGGAGGAACACTGAAGCTTTCTTT. Protein product: CAISESAGRNTEAFF.